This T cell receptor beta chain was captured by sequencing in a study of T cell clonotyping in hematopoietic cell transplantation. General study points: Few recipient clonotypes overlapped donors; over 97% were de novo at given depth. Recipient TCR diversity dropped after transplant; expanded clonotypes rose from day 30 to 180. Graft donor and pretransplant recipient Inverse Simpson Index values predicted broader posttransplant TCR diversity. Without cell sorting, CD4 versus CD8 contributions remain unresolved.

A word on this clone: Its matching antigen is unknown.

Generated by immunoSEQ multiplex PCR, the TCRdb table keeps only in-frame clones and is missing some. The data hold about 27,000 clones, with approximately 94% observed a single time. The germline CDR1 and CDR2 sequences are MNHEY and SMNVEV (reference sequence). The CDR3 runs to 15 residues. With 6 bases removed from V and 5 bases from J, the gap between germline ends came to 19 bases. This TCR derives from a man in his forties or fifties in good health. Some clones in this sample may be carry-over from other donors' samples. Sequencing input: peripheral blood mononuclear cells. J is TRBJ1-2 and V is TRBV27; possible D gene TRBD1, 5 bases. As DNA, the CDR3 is TGTGCCAGCAGCCCATTCTACGGGACCCCTTATGGCTACACCTTC. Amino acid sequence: CASSPFYGTPYGYTF.